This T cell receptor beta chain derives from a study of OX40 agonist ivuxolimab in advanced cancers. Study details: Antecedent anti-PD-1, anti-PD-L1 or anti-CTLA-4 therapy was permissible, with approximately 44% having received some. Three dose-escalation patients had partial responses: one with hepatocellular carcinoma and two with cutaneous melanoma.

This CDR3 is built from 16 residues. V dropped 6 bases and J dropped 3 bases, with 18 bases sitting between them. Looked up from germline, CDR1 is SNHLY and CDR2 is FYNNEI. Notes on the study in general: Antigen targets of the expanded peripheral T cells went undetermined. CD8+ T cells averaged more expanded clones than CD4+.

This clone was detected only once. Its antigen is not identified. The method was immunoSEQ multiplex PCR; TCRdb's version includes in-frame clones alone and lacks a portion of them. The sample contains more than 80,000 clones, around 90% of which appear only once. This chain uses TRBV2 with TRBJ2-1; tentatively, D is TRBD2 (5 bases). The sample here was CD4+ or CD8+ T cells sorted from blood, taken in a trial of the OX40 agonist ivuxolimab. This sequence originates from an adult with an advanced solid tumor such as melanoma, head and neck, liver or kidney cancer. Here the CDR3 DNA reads TGTGCCAGCAGGGAGCCCCTAGCAGGCAACTACAATGAGCAGTTCTTC. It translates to CASREPLAGNYNEQFF. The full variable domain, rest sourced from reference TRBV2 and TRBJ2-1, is EPEVTQTPSHQVTQMGQEVILRCVPISNHLYFYWYRQILGQKVEFLVSFYNNEISEKSEIFDDQFSVERPDGSNFTLKIRSTKLEDSAMYFCASREPLAGNYNEQFFGPGTRLTVL.